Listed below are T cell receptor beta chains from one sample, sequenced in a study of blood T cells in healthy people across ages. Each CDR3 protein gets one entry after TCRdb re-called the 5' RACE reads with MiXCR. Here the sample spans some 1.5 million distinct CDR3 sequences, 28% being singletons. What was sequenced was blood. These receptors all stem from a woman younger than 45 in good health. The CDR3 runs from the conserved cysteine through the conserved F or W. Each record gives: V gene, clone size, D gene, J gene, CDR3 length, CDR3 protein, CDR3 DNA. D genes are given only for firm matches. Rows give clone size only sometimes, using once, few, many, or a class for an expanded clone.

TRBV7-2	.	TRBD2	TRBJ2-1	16	CASSLVYGGTRHEQFF	TGTGCCAGCAGCTTAGTTTATGGGGGGACTAGACATGAGCAGTTCTTC
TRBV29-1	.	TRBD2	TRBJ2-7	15	CSAVLSGGGALQQYF	TGCAGCGCTGTGCTGAGCGGCGGGGGGGCCTTACAGCAGTACTTC
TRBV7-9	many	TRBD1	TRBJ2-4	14	CASSFRDRGNIQYF	TGTGCCAGCAGCTTTAGGGACAGGGGAAACATTCAGTACTTC
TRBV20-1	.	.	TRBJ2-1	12	CSAGDRNNEQFF	TGCAGTGCTGGAGACCGAAACAATGAGCAGTTCTTC
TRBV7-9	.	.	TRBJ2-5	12	CASSFSAREQYF	TGTGCCAGCAGCTTTTCTGCTAGAGAGCAGTACTTC
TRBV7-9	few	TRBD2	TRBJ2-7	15	CASSPGTSYSYEQYF	TGTGCCAGCAGTCCGGGGACTAGTTATTCCTACGAGCAGTACTTC
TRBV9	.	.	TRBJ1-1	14	CASSATRGDTEAFF	TGTGCCAGCAGCGCCACCAGGGGCGACACTGAAGCTTTCTTT
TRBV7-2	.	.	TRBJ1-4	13	CASSSDPYEKLFF	TGTGCCAGCAGCTCCGATCCTTATGAAAAACTGTTTTTT
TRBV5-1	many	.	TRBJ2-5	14	CASSLEYRQETQYF	TGCGCCAGCAGCTTGGAGTACAGGCAAGAGACCCAGTACTTC
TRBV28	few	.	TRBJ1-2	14	CASSFKGGNYGYTF	TGTGCCAGCAGTTTTAAAGGGGGGAACTATGGCTACACCTTC
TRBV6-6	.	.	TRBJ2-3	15	CASSYSPQTSDTQYF	TGTGCCAGCAGTTACAGCCCCCAGACTTCAGATACGCAGTATTTT
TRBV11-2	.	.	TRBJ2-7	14	CASSSTSPSGEQYF	TGTGCCAGCAGCTCAACGTCTCCTTCGGGCGAGCAGTACTTC
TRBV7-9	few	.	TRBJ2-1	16	CASSFTGTQRNDEQFF	TGTGCCAGCAGCTTTACAGGAACCCAACGCAATGATGAGCAGTTCTTC
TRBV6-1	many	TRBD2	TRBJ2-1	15	CASSTTSGGMDEQFF	TGTGCCAGCAGTACCACTAGCGGGGGTATGGATGAGCAGTTCTTC
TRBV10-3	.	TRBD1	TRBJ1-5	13	CAVGTGLNQPQHF	TGTGCCGTCGGGACAGGGCTTAATCAGCCCCAGCATTTT
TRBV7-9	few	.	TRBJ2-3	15	CASSLGQGQADTQYF	TGTGCCAGCAGCTTAGGGCAGGGGCAGGCAGATACGCAGTATTTT
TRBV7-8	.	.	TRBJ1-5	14	CASSPNRAGLPQHF	TGTGCCAGCAGCCCAAACAGGGCGGGACTGCCCCAGCATTTT
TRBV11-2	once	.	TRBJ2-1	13	CASSIGANNEQFF	TGTGCCAGCAGCATAGGAGCTAACAATGAGCAGTTCTTC
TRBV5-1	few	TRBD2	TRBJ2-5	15	CASSEAGGREETQYF	TGCGCCAGCAGCGAGGCGGGAGGGAGAGAAGAGACCCAGTACTTC
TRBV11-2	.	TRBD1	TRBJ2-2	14	CASSFEQGPGELFF	TGTGCCAGCAGCTTCGAACAGGGGCCCGGGGAGCTGTTTTTT
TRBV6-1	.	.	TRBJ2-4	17	CASSAPLGTDRYNEQYF	TGTGCCAGCAGTGCGCCCCTTGGGACGGATCGATACAATGAGCAGTACTTC
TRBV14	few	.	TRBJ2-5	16	CASSRGLAGVKETQYF	TGTGCCAGCAGCCGAGGATTAGCAGGGGTTAAAGAGACCCAGTACTTC
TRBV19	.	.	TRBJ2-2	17	CASSMPNPGRGDGELFF	TGTGCCAGTAGTATGCCCAACCCGGGAAGGGGGGACGGGGAGCTGTTTTTT
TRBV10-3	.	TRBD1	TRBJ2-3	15	CAISRATGSGDTQYF	TGTGCCATCTCCAGGGCGACAGGGTCGGGAGATACGCAGTATTTT
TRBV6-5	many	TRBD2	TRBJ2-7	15	CASSLQREGPYEQYF	TGTGCCAGCAGCCTTCAGCGGGAGGGCCCCTACGAGCAGTACTTC
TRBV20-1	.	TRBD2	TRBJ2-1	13	CSAGTSGSKVPFF	TGCAGTGCCGGGACTAGCGGGAGTAAGGTCCCGTTCTTC
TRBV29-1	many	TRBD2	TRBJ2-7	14	CSVETAGGPYEQYF	TGCAGCGTTGAAACCGCGGGGGGGCCCTACGAGCAGTACTTC
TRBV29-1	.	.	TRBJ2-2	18	CSVEVGGPNESPTGELFF	TGCAGCGTTGAGGTCGGGGGGCCCAACGAGTCGCCCACCGGGGAGCTGTTTTTT
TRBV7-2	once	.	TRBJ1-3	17	CASSLALPAAAGNTIYF	TGTGCCAGCAGCTTAGCTCTTCCGGCGGCGGCTGGAAACACCATATATTTT
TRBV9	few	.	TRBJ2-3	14	CASSNQGFTDTQYF	TGTGCCAGCAGCAACCAGGGCTTCACAGATACGCAGTATTTT
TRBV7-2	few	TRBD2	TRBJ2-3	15	CASSWELAGMDTQYF	TGTGCCAGCAGCTGGGAACTAGCGGGAATGGATACGCAGTATTTT
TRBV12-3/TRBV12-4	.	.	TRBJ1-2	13	CAGSRDGYYGYTF	TGTGCCGGCAGTCGGGACGGATACTATGGCTACACCTTC
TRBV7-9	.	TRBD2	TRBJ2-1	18	CASSASGGPLSSYNEQFF	TGTGCCAGCAGCGCGAGCGGGGGGCCCCTGAGCTCCTACAATGAGCAGTTCTTC
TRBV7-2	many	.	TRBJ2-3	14	CASSSEGPSDTQYF	TGTGCCAGCAGCTCGGAGGGCCCATCAGATACGCAGTATTTT
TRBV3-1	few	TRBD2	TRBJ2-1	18	CASSQVLAGGAKGNEQFF	TGTGCCAGCAGCCAAGTCCTAGCGGGAGGGGCTAAGGGCAATGAGCAGTTCTTC
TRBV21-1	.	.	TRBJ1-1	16	CASSPGRRGMNTEAFF	TGTGCCAGCAGCCCCGGAAGGAGGGGTATGAACACTGAAGCTTTCTTT
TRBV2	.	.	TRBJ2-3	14	CASSRWRAADTQYF	TGTGCCAGCAGTCGTTGGAGGGCCGCAGATACGCAGTATTTT
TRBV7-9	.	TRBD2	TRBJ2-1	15	CACSSTGLALGEQFF	TGTGCCTGCAGCTCGACGGGACTAGCGTTGGGCGAGCAGTTCTTC
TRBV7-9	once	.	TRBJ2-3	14	CASSLMDPGDTQYF	TGTGCCAGCAGCCTCATGGATCCGGGGGATACGCAGTATTTT
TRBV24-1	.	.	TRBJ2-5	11	CATSDSGTQYF	TGTGCCACCAGTGATAGCGGGACCCAGTACTTC
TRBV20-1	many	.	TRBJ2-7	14	CSARFSQNSYEQYF	TGCAGTGCTAGGTTTAGCCAAAACTCCTACGAGCAGTACTTC
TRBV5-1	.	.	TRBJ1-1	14	CASSLRSQNTEAFF	TGCGCCAGCAGCTTACGGAGTCAGAACACTGAAGCTTTCTTT
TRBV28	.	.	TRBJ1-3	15	CASTSGLSSGNTIYF	TGTGCCAGCACCTCAGGCCTCTCATCTGGAAACACCATATATTTT
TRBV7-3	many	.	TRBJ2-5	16	CASSLNSRGVEETQYF	TGTGCCAGCAGCTTAAATTCGCGCGGGGTGGAAGAGACCCAGTACTTC
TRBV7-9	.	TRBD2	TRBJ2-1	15	CASSSQGLAGNEQFF	TGTGCCAGCAGCTCCCAGGGACTAGCAGGGAATGAGCAGTTCTTC
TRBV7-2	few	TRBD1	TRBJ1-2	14	CASSPQGQGYGYTF	TGTGCCAGCAGCCCACAGGGGCAAGGCTATGGCTACACCTTC
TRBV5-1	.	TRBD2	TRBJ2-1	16	CASSWTSGSSYNGQFF	TGCGCCAGCAGCTGGACTAGCGGGAGCTCCTACAATGGGCAGTTCTTC